This T cell receptor beta chain emerged from a study of radiation and T cells in renal cell carcinoma. Points from the study as a whole: Without pretreatment biopsies, baseline tumor clonotype presence was undetermined. Top tumor clonotypes rose in blood 2 weeks post-radiation, then contracted.

Stated time point: baseline pretreatment blood. Documented treatment: 15 Gy SBRT to primary tumor, nephrectomy 4 weeks later. This renal cell carcinoma was of the clear cell type. Regarding this clone: What it recognizes is unknown.

The CDR3 sequence is 14 residues long. The V end was cut by 2 bases, the J end by 2 bases, with 12 bases between. The germline V gene encodes CDR1 GTSNPN and CDR2 SVGIG (reference sequence). Profiled with immunoSEQ multiplex PCR; TCRdb holds only in-frame clones, not every one. The sample lists around 140,000 clones; around 89% were seen once. Sample: blood, taken from a patient whose treatment included radiotherapy and nephrectomy. V usage is TRBV30 and J usage is TRBJ1-2; D is perhaps TRBD1 (6 bases). This TCR derives from a woman aged 65 to 85 with renal cell carcinoma. CDR3 amino acids: CAWSPDRKNYGYTF. Here the CDR3 DNA reads TGTGCCTGGAGTCCGGACAGAAAGAACTATGGCTACACCTTC.